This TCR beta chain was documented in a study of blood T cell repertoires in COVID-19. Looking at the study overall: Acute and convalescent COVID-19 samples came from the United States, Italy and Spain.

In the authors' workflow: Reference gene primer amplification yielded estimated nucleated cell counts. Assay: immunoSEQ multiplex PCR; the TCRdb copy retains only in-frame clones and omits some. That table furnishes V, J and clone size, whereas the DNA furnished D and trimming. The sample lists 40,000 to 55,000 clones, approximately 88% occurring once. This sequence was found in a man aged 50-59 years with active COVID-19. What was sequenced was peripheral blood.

In DNA form, the CDR3 reads TGCGCCAGCAGTGAGTCCTGGACAGGGCTCTCTTACACCTTC. Its protein is CASSESWTGLSYTF. The gene calls are TRBV10-2 and TRBJ1-2; TRBD1 matches at 8 bases. The CDR3 is made up of 14 amino acids. CDR1 and CDR2 from the germline V gene are WSHSY and SAAADI. J gave up 11 bases and V 0 bases, and 8 bases lay outside the gene matches.